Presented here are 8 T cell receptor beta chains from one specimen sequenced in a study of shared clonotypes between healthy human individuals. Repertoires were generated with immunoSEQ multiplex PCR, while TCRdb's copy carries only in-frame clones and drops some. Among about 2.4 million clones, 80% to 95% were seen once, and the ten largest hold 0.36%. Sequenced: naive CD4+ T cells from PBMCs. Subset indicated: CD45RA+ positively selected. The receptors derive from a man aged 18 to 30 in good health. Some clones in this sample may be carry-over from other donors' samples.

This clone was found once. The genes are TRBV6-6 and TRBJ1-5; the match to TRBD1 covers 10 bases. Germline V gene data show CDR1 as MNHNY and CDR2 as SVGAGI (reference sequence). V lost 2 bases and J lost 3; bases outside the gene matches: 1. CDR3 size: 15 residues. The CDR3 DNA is TGTGCCAGCAGTTACGGGACAGGGGACAATCAGCCCCAGCATTTT. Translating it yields CASSYGTGDNQPQHF.

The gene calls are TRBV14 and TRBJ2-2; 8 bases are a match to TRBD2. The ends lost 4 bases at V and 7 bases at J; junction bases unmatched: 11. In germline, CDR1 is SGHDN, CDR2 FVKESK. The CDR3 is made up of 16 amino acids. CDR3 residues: CASSLLDGRAVGELFF. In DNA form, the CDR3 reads TGTGCCAGCAGCCTCCTTGACGGGAGGGCCGTCGGGGAGCTGTTTTTT. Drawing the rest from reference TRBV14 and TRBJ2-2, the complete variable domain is EAGVTQFPSHSVIEKGQTVTLRCDPISGHDNLYWYRRVMGKEIKFLLHFVKESKQDESGMPNNRFLAERTGGTYSTLKVQPAELEDSGVYFCASSLLDGRAVGELFFGEGSRLTVL.

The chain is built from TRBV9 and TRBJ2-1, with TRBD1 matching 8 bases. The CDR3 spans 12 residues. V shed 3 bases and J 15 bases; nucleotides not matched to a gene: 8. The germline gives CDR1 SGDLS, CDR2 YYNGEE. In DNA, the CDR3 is TGTGCCAGCAGCGGTGGACAGGGAGGTCTGTTCTTC. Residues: CASSGGQGGLFF.

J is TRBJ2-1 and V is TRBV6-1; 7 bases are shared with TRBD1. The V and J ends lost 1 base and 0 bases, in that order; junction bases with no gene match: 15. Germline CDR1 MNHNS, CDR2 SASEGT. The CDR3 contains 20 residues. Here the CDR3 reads CASSEVFSGRGPRSYNEQFF. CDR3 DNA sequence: TGTGCCAGCAGTGAAGTGTTTTCGGGTAGGGGGCCCCGCTCCTACAATGAGCAGTTCTTC.

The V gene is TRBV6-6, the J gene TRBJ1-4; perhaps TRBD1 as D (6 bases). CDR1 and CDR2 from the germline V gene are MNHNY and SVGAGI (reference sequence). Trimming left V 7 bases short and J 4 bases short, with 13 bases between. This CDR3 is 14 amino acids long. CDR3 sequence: CASNKDRNNEKLFF. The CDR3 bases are TGTGCCAGCAACAAGGACAGAAATAATGAAAAACTGTTTTTT.

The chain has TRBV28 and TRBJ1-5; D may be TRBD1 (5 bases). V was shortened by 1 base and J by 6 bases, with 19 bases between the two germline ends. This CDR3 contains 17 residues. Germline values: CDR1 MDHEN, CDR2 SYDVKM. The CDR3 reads CASSLSAAPGRGQPQHF. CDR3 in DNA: TGTGCCAGCAGTTTATCCGCCGCCCCGGGGCGGGGTCAGCCCCAGCATTTT.

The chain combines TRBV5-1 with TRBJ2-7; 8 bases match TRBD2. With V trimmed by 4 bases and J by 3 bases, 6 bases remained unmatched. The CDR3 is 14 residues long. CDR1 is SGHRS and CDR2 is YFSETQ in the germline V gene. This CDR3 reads CASSPRGGGYEQYF. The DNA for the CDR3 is TGCGCCAGCAGCCCCCGGGGGGGAGGCTACGAGCAGTACTTC.

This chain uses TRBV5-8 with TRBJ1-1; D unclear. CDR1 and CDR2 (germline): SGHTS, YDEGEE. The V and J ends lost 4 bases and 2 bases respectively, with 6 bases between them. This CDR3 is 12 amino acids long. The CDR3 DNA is TGTGCCAGCAGCCGAGTTAACACTGAAGCTTTCTTT. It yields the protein CASSRVNTEAFF.